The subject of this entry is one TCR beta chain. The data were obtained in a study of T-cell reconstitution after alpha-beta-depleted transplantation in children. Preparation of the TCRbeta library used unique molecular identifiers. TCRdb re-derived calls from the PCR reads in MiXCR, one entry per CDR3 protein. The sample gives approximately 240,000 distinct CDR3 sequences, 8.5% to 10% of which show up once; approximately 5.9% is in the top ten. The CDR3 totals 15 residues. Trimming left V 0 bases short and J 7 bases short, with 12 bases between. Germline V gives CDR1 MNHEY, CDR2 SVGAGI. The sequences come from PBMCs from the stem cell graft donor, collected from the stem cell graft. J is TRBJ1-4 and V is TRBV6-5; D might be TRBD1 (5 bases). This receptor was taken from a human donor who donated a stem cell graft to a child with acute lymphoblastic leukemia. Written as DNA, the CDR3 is TGTGCCAGCAGTTACTCTTGGATGAGGGGTGAAAAACTGTTTTTT. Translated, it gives CASSYSWMRGEKLFF.